Below are 9 T cell receptor beta chains sequenced from a single sample in a study of blood T cells in healthy people across ages. Together with a sample-barcoded 5' primer, a J-beta primer mix was included in a second PCR lasting about 7 to 12 cycles. One entry per CDR3 protein, called by TCRdb with MiXCR from the 5' RACE reads. Of about 780,000 distinct CDR3 sequences in the sample, around a quarter were seen once. The sample was also reused in another study, on T cells of mothers and their children.

Sequencing used blood. All receptors derive from a boy between 10 and 17 years old in good health.

The chain employs TRBV24-1 and TRBJ2-1; D is undetermined. CDR1 KGHDR and CDR2 SFDVKD come from the germline V gene. Trimming cost V 1 base and J 7 bases, with 13 bases left between them. The CDR3 has 15 residues. The CDR3 DNA sequence: TGTGCCACCAGTGATTTAATGCGGCCGTTAAATGAGCAGTTCTTC. Translated: CATSDLMRPLNEQFF.

This clonotype has just one count. This chain links TRBV20-1 with TRBJ1-2; 7 bases align to TRBD1. The germline V gene encodes CDR1 DFQATT and CDR2 SNEGSKA (reference sequence). V lost 6 bases, J lost 4 bases, and 8 bases stayed unmatched. There are 13 residues in the CDR3. The CDR3 loop reads CSALWGDSYGYTF. The DNA for the CDR3 is TGCAGTGCGCTTTGGGGGGACAGCTATGGCTACACCTTC.

This clonotype has more than one count but fewer than ten. One end of the junction varies from germline; a read error may be responsible. The CDR3 protein is CASSLGTGNSYGYTF. The CDR3 nucleotides are TGTGCCAGCAGCCTAGGGACAGGGAACTCCTATGGCTACACTTTC. V and J are TRBV7-9 and TRBJ1-2, with TRBD1 matching 9 bases. The CDR3 is 15 residues long. Germline lookup yields CDR1 SEHNR and CDR2 FQNEAQ (reference sequence).

Of note for this clonotype: A junction boundary mismatches the germline segment, possibly from a read error. The chain couples TRBV7-2 to TRBJ1-1, with no clear D. This CDR3 contains 13 residues. Germline V gives CDR1 SGHTA, CDR2 FQGNSA. CDR3 sequence reads: CASSPSHLGETFF. The CDR3 DNA reads TGTGCCAGCAGCCCTTCACACCTTGGTGAAACTTTCTTT.

In its sample, this clonotype was seen a few times. This sequence joins TRBV6-6 and TRBJ2-5, with D maybe TRBD2 (6 bases). V was cut by 9 bases and J by 4 bases, with 15 bases left in between. In germline, CDR1 is MNHNY, CDR2 SVGAGI (reference sequence). The CDR3 is 13 residues long. The CDR3 loop reads CASRMGGRETQYF. The DNA of the CDR3 is TGTGCCAGTCGAATGGGGGGACGAGAGACCCAGTACTTC.

This chain joins TRBV24-1 and TRBJ2-5; TRBD1 matches 10 bases. The J call may not be correct, given that the DNA end is closer to TRBJ2-1. CDR1 is KGHDR, CDR2 SFDVKD, per germline. There are 16 residues in the CDR3. DNA for the CDR3: TGTGCCACCAGTGCTGCGACAGGGGGCGGCTACAATGAGCAGTTCTTC. Its protein product is CATSAATGGGYNEQFF.

The chain links TRBV12-3 or TRBV12-4 to TRBJ2-5, with D hard to call. Near its end, the DNA agrees better with TRBJ2-1, so the J call may be wrong. This CDR3 spans 11 amino acids. This CDR3 reads CASPKGNEQFF. Written as DNA, the CDR3 is TGTGCCAGTCCTAAAGGGAATGAGCAGTTCTTC.

The table lists this clonotype with a few counts. A junction end diverges from the germline sequence, so it may reflect a read error. V usage is TRBV4-1 and J usage is TRBJ2-7; 12 bases are shared with TRBD1. CDR1 and CDR2 from the germline V gene are MGHRA and YSYEKL. The CDR3 spans 18 residues. CDR3 residues: CASSQEEGLGTGGYGQYF. The DNA for the CDR3 is TGCGCCAGCAGCCAAGAAGAAGGGCTCGGGACAGGGGGCTACGGGCAGTACTTC.

This clonotype was seen more than once but under ten times. The V call is TRBV20-1, the J call TRBJ2-5; TRBD1 is a possible D gene (6 bases). The J call may be wrong; the DNA end is better matched by TRBJ2-7. Germline CDR1 and CDR2: DFQATT and SNEGSKA (reference sequence). This CDR3 spans 12 amino acids. CDR3 region: CSASFRGNEQYF. The CDR3 DNA is TGCAGTGCCTCGTTCAGGGGAAACGAGCAGTACTTC.